Shown below are 22 T cell receptor beta chains from a single sample sequenced in a study of blood T cell repertoires in COVID-19. Produced via immunoSEQ multiplex PCR; TCRdb's table is partial and in-frame only. The repertoire consists of 150,000 to 200,000 clones, with 80% to 85% occurring once and the leading ten covering approximately 8.4%. What was sequenced was PBMCs or T cells enriched from blood (not recorded which). Receptor source: a woman between 45 and 65 years old who had recovered from COVID-19.

V and J are TRBV7-3 and TRBJ2-1; TRBD1 aligns across 7 bases. The V segment lost 3 bases and the J segment 2 bases; nucleotides outside the gene matches: 1. CDR1 is SGHTA and CDR2 is FQGTGA in the germline V gene. The CDR3 sequence is 14 residues long. The CDR3 region has the DNA TGTGCCAGCAGCTTCGACAGGGCCTACAATGAGCAGTTCTTC. The encoded protein is CASSFDRAYNEQFF.

The count of this clone is one. The chain has TRBV11-2 and TRBJ1-1, with unresolved D. V lost 6 bases and J 0 bases, leaving 5 bases between the germline ends. CDR1 is SGHAT and CDR2 is FQNNGV in the germline V gene. The CDR3 covers 12 residues. The CDR3 protein is CASSPVNTEAFF. The CDR3 DNA follows: TGTGCCAGCAGTCCAGTGAACACTGAAGCTTTCTTT.

J is TRBJ2-7 and V is TRBV11-2; TRBD2 matches at 7 bases. This CDR3 has 15 residues. Germline lookup yields CDR1 SGHAT and CDR2 FQNNGV. Trimming removed 0 bases from V and 2 bases from J; junction bases left unmatched: 4. The CDR3 DNA reads as TGTGCCAGCAGCTTAGACTCTAGCGGCCCCTACGAGCAGTACTTC. Translating it yields CASSLDSSGPYEQYF.

The chain is built from TRBV6-5 and TRBJ2-3, with TRBD1 as a possible D gene (7 bases). The CDR3 extends over 15 amino acids. The germline V gene encodes CDR1 MNHEY and CDR2 SVGAGI. V was clipped by 6 bases and J by 3 bases, with 16 bases between them. CDR3 in amino acids: CASSKQGRLTDTQYF. CDR3 DNA sequence: TGTGCCAGCAGCAAACAGGGGAGGTTGACAGATACGCAGTATTTT.

The genes are TRBV7-9 and TRBJ2-2; the match to TRBD1 covers 7 bases. The CDR3 spans 18 residues. Germline-derived CDR1 and CDR2 are SEHNR and FQNEAQ (reference sequence). V was clipped by 2 bases and J by 3 bases; unmatched bases: 12. CDR3 region: CASSLRFGTVLDTGELFF. CDR3 DNA: TGTGCCAGCAGCTTAAGGTTCGGGACAGTGTTAGACACCGGGGAGCTGTTTTTT.

This chain uses TRBV28 with TRBJ2-7; the match to TRBD2 covers 7 bases. Germline trimming cut 3 bases from V and 12 bases from J; bases unmatched to any gene: 11. Germline CDR1 and CDR2: MDHEN and SYDVKM. The CDR3 spans 13 residues. The CDR3 DNA reads TGTGCCAGCAGTTTGGCGGGAGCTTATTTTGGGTACTTC. Protein product: CASSLAGAYFGYF. The entire variable domain, with the rest obtained from reference TRBV28 and TRBJ2-7, is as follows: DVKVTQSSRYLVKRTGEKVFLECVQDMDHENMFWYRQDPGLGLRLIYFSYDVKMKEKGDIPEGYSVSREKKERFSLILESASTNQTSMYLCASSLAGAYFGYFGPGTRLTVT.

V and J are TRBV6-5 and TRBJ1-5, with 9 bases matching TRBD1. The germline V gene has CDR1 MNHEY and CDR2 SVGAGI. J was trimmed by 9 bases and V by 5 bases; bases with no gene match: 8. This CDR3 comprises 14 residues. CDR3 amino acids: CASSRDREVVPQHF. The CDR3 DNA follows: TGTGCCAGCAGTCGGGACAGGGAAGTCGTGCCCCAGCATTTT.

J is TRBJ1-2 and V is TRBV27, with a possible D match to TRBD1 (5 bases). The V and J ends lost 10 bases and 7 bases respectively, with 22 bases between them. This CDR3 has 14 residues. From germline, CDR1 is MNHEY and CDR2 SMNVEV (reference sequence). The CDR3 sequence is CATCPGGVILGYTF. The CDR3 DNA sequence: TGTGCCACCTGTCCCGGGGGGGTGATTCTTGGCTACACCTTC.

Details on this clone: One end of the junction does not line up with germline, which may come from a read error. This chain links TRBV6-2 or TRBV6-3 with TRBJ2-4; 8 positions agree with TRBD1. Germline CDR1 reads MNHEY; CDR2 reads SVGEGT. This CDR3 spans 14 amino acids. CDR3 sequence reads: CASSQAGGRDIRYF. Here the CDR3 DNA reads TGTGCCAGCAGTCAGGCAGGGGGCAGGGACATTCGGTACTTC.

The CDR3 nucleotides read TGCGCCAGCAGCCTGCTAGCGAGGGACTCCTACAATGAGCAGTTCTTC. It yields the protein CASSLLARDSYNEQFF. The chain uses TRBV5-1 and TRBJ2-1; D is possibly TRBD2 (6 bases). The V gene's germline CDR1 is SGHRS and CDR2 YFSETQ. The CDR3 runs 16 residues. Deletions cut 4 bases from V and 0 bases from J, with 14 bases between.

The V call is TRBV5-4, the J call TRBJ1-1; D gene unclear. Between the trimmed V and J ends, which lost 3 bases and 4 bases, there was a span of 16 bases. CDR1 and CDR2 (germline): SGHNT, YYREEE (reference sequence). The CDR3 loop spans 15 amino acids. CDR3 residues: CASSSHSSHLTEAFF. The CDR3 nucleotides are TGTGCCAGCAGCTCCCACTCTTCGCACCTCACTGAAGCTTTCTTT.

The rearrangement joins TRBV6-5 to TRBJ1-2; the match to TRBD1 covers 8 bases. This CDR3 has 14 residues. The V segment lost 2 bases and the J segment 7 bases; nucleotides outside the gene matches: 6. Germline lookup yields CDR1 MNHEY and CDR2 SVGAGI. For the CDR3, the DNA is TGTGCCAGCAGTTACGACCGACAGGGGTCTGGCTACACCTTC. Encoded protein: CASSYDRQGSGYTF.

This chain joins TRBV7-3 and TRBJ1-4; the D is unclear. V was shortened by 5 bases and J by 7 bases, with 11 bases between the two germline ends. The germline gives CDR1 SGHTA, CDR2 FQGTGA. This CDR3 region has 13 residues. The CDR3 nucleotides are TGTGCCAGCAGCCTCCGACCAGGTGAAAAACTGTTTTTT. This codes for CASSLRPGEKLFF.

The rearrangement joins TRBV28 to TRBJ1-3, with D possibly being TRBD1 (6 bases). Trimming removed 3 bases from V and 1 base from J, with 13 bases in between. The CDR3 spans 16 residues. CDR1 MDHEN and CDR2 SYDVKM come from the germline V gene. This CDR3 is CASSFDRKKSGNTIYF. The DNA of the CDR3 is TGTGCCAGCAGTTTCGACAGGAAGAAATCTGGAAACACCATATATTTT.

This clone came up once. The chain carries TRBV27 and TRBJ2-7; D may be TRBD2 (5 bases). Trimming removed 4 bases at V and 2 bases at J, with 12 bases between. The V gene's germline CDR1 is MNHEY and CDR2 SMNVEV (reference sequence). This CDR3 has 14 amino acids. The CDR3 nucleotides read TGTGCCAGCAGTTCTAAGAGGGCGGCCTACGAGCAGTACTTC. Translation: CASSSKRAAYEQYF.

The chain joins TRBV7-6 to TRBJ2-2, with D unresolved. CDR1 and CDR2 (germline): SGHVS, FNYEAQ. The ends were cut back, 4 bases at V and 2 bases at J, with 5 bases in the middle. The CDR3 is made up of 13 amino acids. Written as DNA, the CDR3 is TGTGCCAGCAGCTCCTATAACACCGGGGAGCTGTTTTTT. Its protein product is CASSSYNTGELFF.

V usage is TRBV6-5 and J usage is TRBJ1-2; D uncertain. CDR1 and CDR2 (germline): MNHEY, SVGAGI. V was pared by 6 bases and J by 8 bases, with 16 bases between. The CDR3 extends over 13 amino acids. CDR3 residues: CASSYDPGSGYTF. The DNA for the CDR3 is TGTGCCAGCAGCTATGACCCCGGGAGCGGCTACACCTTC.

The V gene is TRBV5-1, the J gene TRBJ2-7; TRBD1 is a possible D gene (6 bases). Germline V gene lookup returns CDR1 SGHRS and CDR2 YFSETQ. V was shortened by 4 bases and J by 5 bases, with 13 bases between the two germline ends. The CDR3 loop spans 13 amino acids. This CDR3 reads CASSEQGTHEQYF. For the CDR3, the DNA is TGCGCCAGCAGCGAACAGGGAACCCACGAGCAGTACTTC.

The V call is TRBV5-1, the J call TRBJ2-1; weak D call: TRBD2 (5 bases). Per the germline V gene, CDR1 is SGHRS and CDR2 is YFSETQ. The CDR3 contains 15 residues. V gave up 0 bases and J gave up 3 bases, with 10 bases separating them. In nucleotides, the CDR3 is TGCGCCAGCAGCTTGGAAACGGGAATCTACAATGAGCAGTTCTTC. Protein: CASSLETGIYNEQFF.

The chain recombines TRBV5-6 with TRBJ1-4, with D possibly TRBD1 on 5 matching bases. Germline CDR1 SGHDT, CDR2 YYEEEE. The length of the CDR3 is 17 residues. The germline V and J ends were trimmed by 6 bases and 0 bases, with 18 bases remaining between them. The CDR3 nucleotides read TGTGCCAGCACCCCAACCGGGGGGGAATCAACTAATGAAAAACTGTTTTTT. Its translation: CASTPTGGESTNEKLFF.

This clone appeared a few times. This chain links TRBV19 with TRBJ1-2; maybe TRBD1 (6 bases). The ends were cut back, 5 bases at V and 8 bases at J, with 24 bases in the middle. The CDR3 is 16 amino acids. CDR1 is LNHDA and CDR2 is SQIVND in the germline V gene (reference sequence). As DNA, the CDR3 is TGTGCCAGTAGTGCCACCTCGACAGGCTCCTTGGAGGGCTACACCTTC. It translates to CASSATSTGSLEGYTF.

J is TRBJ1-3 and V is TRBV3-1 (or the pseudogene TRBV3-2); TRBD1 agrees at 7 bases. Germline-derived CDR1 and CDR2 are LGHDT and YNNKEL (reference sequence). J gave up 9 bases and V 5 bases, and 4 bases lay outside the gene matches. The CDR3 consists of 12 residues. In DNA, the CDR3 is TGTGCCAGCAGCGTACAGGGGAGCACCATATATTTT. Its translation: CASSVQGSTIYF.